The 9 T cell receptor beta chains reported below all come from one sample, sequenced in a study of cytomegalovirus exposure and HLA in healthy donors. A multiplex PCR was run with 60 Vbeta primers and 13 Jbeta primers. TCRdb's table, derived via immunoSEQ multiplex PCR, lists solely in-frame clones and lacks some. The profile shows roughly 150,000 clones, about three quarters of them singletons. Sequenced sample: PBMCs. The receptors come from a middle-aged man in good health and CMV-seropositive.

The chain joins TRBV7-9 to TRBJ2-7; 9 bases map to TRBD2. The CDR3 runs to 15 residues. The germline gives CDR1 SEHNR, CDR2 FQNEAQ (reference sequence). The V segment lost 4 bases and the J segment 6 bases; nucleotides outside the gene matches: 10. CDR3 sequence reads: CASSSLGLANGEQYF. CDR3 bases: TGTGCCAGCAGCTCCCTCGGACTAGCGAACGGCGAGCAGTACTTC.

This clone was seen a single time. The chain employs TRBV30 and TRBJ2-1; 12 nucleotides match TRBD2. The CDR3 length is 15 residues. Per the germline V gene, CDR1 is GTSNPN and CDR2 is SVGIG (reference sequence). With 1 base clipped from V and 4 bases from J, the junction kept 2 bases outside the gene matches. The CDR3 region has the DNA TGTGCCTGGAGTGGACTAGCGGGGGAATACAATGAGCAGTTCTTC. Its translation: CAWSGLAGEYNEQFF.

The genes are TRBV5-1 and TRBJ2-3; the D gene is possibly TRBD1 (5 bases). The CDR3 has 13 residues. V was shortened by 2 bases and J by 6 bases, with 10 bases between the two germline ends. Germline V lookup: CDR1 SGHRS, CDR2 YFSETQ. In DNA form, the CDR3 reads TGCGCCAGCAGCTTTTGGGGCCGGGATACGCAGTATTTT. Translating gives CASSFWGRDTQYF.

The V gene is TRBV7-2, the J gene TRBJ2-2; D might be TRBD1 (5 bases). V was pared by 6 bases and J by 5 bases, with 10 bases between. CDR3 length: 13 amino acids. The germline V gene encodes CDR1 SGHTA and CDR2 FQGNSA. CDR3 sequence (DNA): TGTGCCAGCAGTGGGGCGAGGACCGGGGAGCTGTTTTTT. Encoded protein: CASSGARTGELFF.

The V call is TRBV12-5, the J call TRBJ1-4; D is undetermined. The CDR3 runs 14 residues. V lost 3 bases, J lost 5 bases, and 10 bases lay in between. Germline V gives CDR1 LGHNT, CDR2 FRNRAP. Here the CDR3 DNA reads TGTGCTAGTGGTTTTGGGCAGGCCAATGAAAAACTGTTTTTT. Protein: CASGFGQANEKLFF.

This clone was observed a handful of times. The rearrangement links TRBV4-1 to TRBJ2-6; perhaps TRBD2 as D (5 bases). The V end lost 1 base, the J end lost 1 base, and 8 bases lay between the germline ends. The V gene's germline CDR1 is MGHRA and CDR2 YSYEKL. The CDR3 has 16 residues. As DNA, the CDR3 is TGCGCCAGCAGCCAAGTCCCGGGATCTGGGGCCAACGTCCTGACTTTC. It yields the protein CASSQVPGSGANVLTF.

The chain has TRBV6-5 and TRBJ1-2, with D possibly being TRBD1 (6 bases). Germline lookup yields CDR1 MNHEY and CDR2 SVGAGI. Trimming pared 5 bases from V and 4 bases from J, leaving 14 bases between. The CDR3 is 14 residues long. CDR3 protein: CASSEGRGIYGYTF. The CDR3 DNA reads TGTGCCAGCAGTGAGGGCAGGGGCATCTATGGCTACACCTTC.

The CDR3 sequence: CASSFGRAGYTEAFF. For the CDR3, the DNA is TGTGCCAGCAGCTTCGGACGAGCGGGGTACACTGAAGCTTTCTTT. The chain employs TRBV14 and TRBJ1-1; D not resolved. The CDR3 contains 15 residues. V gave up 5 bases and J gave up 3 bases, with 16 bases separating them. Germline V lookup: CDR1 SGHDN, CDR2 FVKESK.

V gene TRBV14 combines with J gene TRBJ1-4; D might be TRBD1 (5 bases). Trimming stripped 4 bases from V and 5 bases from J, with 8 bases between. The germline gives CDR1 SGHDN, CDR2 FVKESK. The CDR3 extends over 13 amino acids. The CDR3: CASSRGQNEKLFF. DNA of the CDR3: TGTGCCAGCAGCCGAGGACAAAATGAAAAACTGTTTTTT.